The clone carrying this T cell receptor (beta chain) was found a few times. The record originates from a study of blood T cell repertoires in COVID-19. The wider study: Italy, Spain and the United States were the sources of the convalescent and acute COVID-19 samples. T cells, B-cell-depleted T cells, or PBMCs provided the cDNA or gDNA that served as material.

With V trimmed by 8 bases and J by 0 bases, 3 bases remained unmatched. Germline V lookup: CDR1 LNHDA, CDR2 SQIVND (reference sequence). The CDR3 has 13 residues. In the study's own analysis: Amplification of reference gene primers was used by the study to estimate nucleated cell counts. Measured with immunoSEQ multiplex PCR; TCRdb has only the in-frame clones, and not every one. V, J and clone size are taken as reported in that table, and D and trimming were inferred from the DNA itself. The sample consists of roughly 250,000 clones, around 90% of them appearing once. The TCR sequence derives from a woman in her 40s with acute or convalescent COVID-19. The V gene is TRBV19, the J gene TRBJ1-1; 7 bases are shared with TRBD1. Sequenced: peripheral blood. CDR3 amino acids: CASYRGMNTEAFF. In nucleotides, the CDR3 is TGTGCCAGTTACAGGGGCATGAACACTGAAGCTTTCTTT.